This T cell receptor (beta chain) came from a study of T cell responses to AZD1222 COVID-19 vaccine. The CDR3 extends over 14 amino acids. Germline CDR1 is SGHRS and CDR2 is YFSETQ. Trimming removed 0 bases from V and 4 bases from J, with 9 bases in between. Generated by immunoSEQ multiplex PCR, the TCRdb table keeps only in-frame clones and is missing some. The sample has 200,000 or so clones; about 94% are singletons. Points from the study as a whole: Researchers took repertoire samples only after the peak T cell response had come.

Turning to this clone: Its antigen is unidentified.

The sample in question was peripheral blood, obtained on day 0 of AZD1222 vaccination. This clonotype was sampled from an adult in good health. The V call is TRBV5-1, the J call TRBJ2-3; D ambiguous. Written as DNA, the CDR3 is TGCGCCAGCAGCTTGGGCCACAACGCAGATACGCAGTATTTT. Residues: CASSLGHNADTQYF.